Presented here are 13 T cell receptor beta chains from one specimen sequenced in a study of cytomegalovirus exposure and HLA in healthy donors. Primers included in the PCR were 60 Vbeta and 13 Jbeta primers. Profiling relied on immunoSEQ multiplex PCR, and the TCRdb table lists in-frame clones only, not all of them. Here the sample spans a few hundred thousand clones, over 75% being singletons. The sample taken for sequencing was PBMCs. These receptor sequences come from a man aged 18 to 29 in good health and CMV-seronegative.

In its sample, this clone was seen once. The chain links TRBV27 to TRBJ2-3, with TRBD2 as a possible D gene (7 bases). Germline V gives CDR1 MNHEY, CDR2 SMNVEV (reference sequence). This CDR3 spans 15 amino acids. Trimming removed 8 bases from V and 4 bases from J, with 19 bases in between. CDR3 loop: CASRKPGEGADTQYF. The CDR3 coding sequence is TGTGCCAGCCGCAAACCGGGGGAGGGGGCAGATACGCAGTATTTT.

The chain uses TRBV28 and TRBJ1-4, with D possibly TRBD1 on 5 matching bases. Germline-derived CDR1 and CDR2 are MDHEN and SYDVKM. Trimming removed 5 bases at V and 3 bases at J, with 22 bases between. The CDR3 is 18 amino acids. The CDR3: CASSPLKGSGRPNEKLFF. In DNA, the CDR3 is TGTGCCAGCAGTCCGCTTAAGGGATCAGGGCGTCCTAATGAAAAACTGTTTTTT.

The gene calls are TRBV7-2 and TRBJ2-1; D may be TRBD1 (6 bases). The CDR3 sequence is 15 residues long. Germline CDR1 is SGHTA and CDR2 is FQGNSA. V lost 5 bases, J lost 0 bases, and 11 bases lay in between. CDR3 protein: CASSPGQPSYNEQFF. The CDR3 DNA is TGTGCCAGCAGCCCCGGACAGCCCTCCTACAATGAGCAGTTCTTC.

The rearrangement uses TRBV19 and TRBJ1-2; the match to TRBD1 covers 12 bases. In germline, CDR1 is LNHDA, CDR2 SQIVND (reference sequence). The CDR3 is 15 residues long. V gave up 5 bases and J gave up 8 bases; unmatched junction bases: 9. The chain's CDR3 is CASSVQGQGARGYTF. The CDR3 region has the DNA TGTGCCAGTAGTGTACAGGGACAGGGGGCGCGAGGCTACACCTTC. Based on the CDR3 plus reference TRBV19 and TRBJ1-2, the full variable domain is DGGITQSPKYLFRKEGQNVTLSCEQNLNHDAMYWYRQDPGQGLRLIYYSQIVNDFQKGDIAEGYSVSREKKESFPLTVTSAQKNPTAFYLCASSVQGQGARGYTFGSGTRLTVV.

The chain recombines TRBV5-4 with TRBJ2-5, with 7 bases lining up with TRBD1. Germline loops: CDR1 SGHNT, CDR2 YYREEE (reference sequence). The CDR3 has 14 residues. Trimming took 3 bases from V and 2 from J; bases not matched to a gene: 4. This chain's CDR3 is CASSSQTGQETQYF. The CDR3 DNA reads TGTGCCAGCAGCTCGCAGACAGGGCAAGAGACCCAGTACTTC. The whole variable domain, remainder taken from reference TRBV5-4 and TRBJ2-5, is ETGVTQSPTHLIKTRGQQVTLRCSSQSGHNTVSWYQQALGQGPQFIFQYYREEENGRGNFPPRFSGLQFPNYSSELNVNALELDDSALYLCASSSQTGQETQYFGPGTRLLVL.

As concerns this clone: At one boundary the junction diverges from the germline segment, which might be a read error. The V call is TRBV7-9, the J call TRBJ1-1, with TRBD1 identical over 9 bases. Per germline, CDR1 SEHNR and CDR2 FQNEAQ (reference sequence). The CDR3 is 16 residues long. The DNA for the CDR3 is TGTTCCAGCAGCTCAGAACAGGGGGCCGGGAACACTGAAGCTTTCTTT. It translates to CSSSSEQGAGNTEAFF.

J is TRBJ1-4 and V is TRBV7-8; 7 nucleotides align to TRBD1. The CDR3 spans 17 residues. Germline V CDR1 and CDR2: SGHVS, FQNEAQ. V lost 5 bases and J lost 0; bases outside the gene matches: 9. CDR3 residues: CASSPRTGTATNEKLFF. For the CDR3, the DNA is TGTGCCAGCAGCCCCCGGACAGGCACCGCAACTAATGAAAAACTGTTTTTT. Looking up the rest from reference TRBV7-8 and TRBJ1-4 gives the full variable domain: GAGVSQSPRYKVAKRGQDVALRCDPISGHVSLFWYQQALGQGPEFLTYFQNEAQLDKSGLPSDRFFAERPEGSVSTLKIQRTQQEDSAVYLCASSPRTGTATNEKLFFGSGTQLSVL.

The chain joins TRBV19 to TRBJ1-2; 10 bases line up with TRBD1. The CDR3 is 15 amino acids. J lost 7 bases, V lost 3 bases, and 8 bases had no gene match. Germline CDR1 is LNHDA and CDR2 is SQIVND (reference sequence). In DNA form, the CDR3 reads TGTGCCAGTAGTATTCAGGGACAGGGGATCACTGGCTACACCTTC. It specifies CASSIQGQGITGYTF.

V and J are TRBV5-1 and TRBJ2-3; D perhaps matches TRBD2 (6 bases). Germline assignment: CDR1 SGHRS and CDR2 YFSETQ. Trimming took 1 base from V and 1 from J, leaving 25 bases between them. CDR3 length: 20 amino acids. Here the CDR3 reads CASSLSGGGWARDGTDTQYF. The CDR3 DNA sequence: TGCGCCAGCAGCTTGTCCGGCGGAGGGTGGGCACGAGACGGCACAGATACGCAGTATTTT.

The chain combines TRBV19 with TRBJ2-3; the match to TRBD1 covers 11 bases. CDR1 is LNHDA, CDR2 SQIVND, per germline (reference sequence). The CDR3 has 15 residues. The J segment lost 5 bases and the V segment lost 1 base, leaving 2 bases of the junction unmatched. The CDR3 bases are TGTGCCAGTAGTATAGGGGGGACAGGGGGAGATACGCAGTATTTT. Translating it yields CASSIGGTGGDTQYF.

In DNA form, the CDR3 reads TGTGCCAGTAGTCGAGAGCGTTCGGGGGAGCAGTTCTTC. This sequence encodes CASSRERSGEQFF. The genes are TRBV19 and TRBJ2-1, with a tentative D call TRBD2 (5 bases). Germline CDR1 and CDR2: LNHDA and SQIVND (reference sequence). CDR3 length: 13 residues. Trimming removed 5 bases at V and 10 bases at J, with 15 bases between.

The CDR3 nucleotides read TGTGCCAGCAGTTTATCGTCTCAGGGGGCGTTTAAAGGCTACACCTTC. Protein sequence: CASSLSSQGAFKGYTF. The V and J genes are TRBV27 and TRBJ1-2; 8 bases are a match to TRBD1. There are 16 residues in the CDR3. Trimming removed 0 bases from V and 8 bases from J; junction bases left unmatched: 11. Germline V lookup: CDR1 MNHEY, CDR2 SMNVEV (reference sequence).

This clone showed up just a few times. As DNA, the CDR3 is TGTGCCAGCAGCCCCATCGGGTTGGCCACTGAAGCTTTCTTT. It yields the protein CASSPIGLATEAFF. The V and J genes are TRBV7-3 and TRBJ1-1; D call uncertain. The CDR3 contains 14 residues. CDR1 is SGHTA, CDR2 FQGTGA, per germline. Trimming pared 5 bases from V and 4 bases from J, leaving 14 bases between. Together with reference TRBV7-3 and TRBJ1-1, the CDR3 gives the full variable domain: GAGVSQTPSNKVTEKGKYVELRCDPISGHTALYWYRQSLGQGPEFLIYFQGTGAADDSGLPNDRFFAVRPEGSVSTLKIQRTERGDSAVYLCASSPIGLATEAFFGQGTRLTVV.